The clone carrying this T cell receptor (beta chain) was recorded many times. RNA transcripts gave rise to amplified TCR beta CDR3 regions. Initially, a first-round RT-PCR of the TCR CDR3 employed the HTBI primer set. Each CDR3 protein is one row after TCRdb ran MiXCR on the multiplex PCR reads. The profile shows hundreds of thousands of distinct CDR3 sequences, around 15% of them singletons. This sample stems from a study of T cells in Graves' hyperthyroidism and ophthalmopathy. The CDR3 has 15 residues. J gave up 10 bases and V 6 bases, and 16 bases lay outside the gene matches. Germline assignment: CDR1 MNHEY and CDR2 SVGEGT.

Sequencing input: blood. The chain carries TRBV6-2 or TRBV6-3 and TRBJ2-5; 8 bases line up with TRBD2. The receptor's source is a woman younger than 30 with Graves' hyperthyroidism. CDR3 in amino acids: CASRPWREEGLGQYF. Here the CDR3 DNA reads TGTGCCAGCAGACCATGGCGGGAGGAGGGGTTGGGCCAGTACTTC.